This T cell receptor beta chain was documented in a study of blood T cell repertoires in COVID-19. For the study at large: From the United States, Italy and Spain came samples of acute and convalescent COVID-19.

As handled by the study authors: Amplified reference gene primers provided the basis for estimating nucleated cell counts. Assay: immunoSEQ multiplex PCR; the TCRdb copy retains only in-frame clones and omits some. V, J and clone size are those of that table, while D and trimming were read from the DNA. The repertoire holds a few hundred thousand clones, with about 85% as singletons. The CDR3 runs 13 residues. The germline CDR1 and CDR2 sequences are SQVTM and ANQGSEA. Unmatched junction bases numbered 7, after V lost 5 bases and J lost 3 bases. This sequence joins TRBV29-1 and TRBJ2-7; 7 bases are shared with TRBD2. This receptor was obtained from a man aged 60 to 75 with acute or convalescent COVID-19. Sequencing used peripheral blood. CDR3 nucleotides: TGCAGCGTTTTAGGACTAGTAAGCTACGAGCAGTACTTC. The encoded protein is CSVLGLVSYEQYF.